Below, 11 T cell receptor beta chains from the same sample are listed, as sequenced in a study of CD8 T cells in Susac syndrome. An input of roughly 0.45 to 1 ug of RNA was subjected to reverse transcription using random hexamers. TCRdb re-analysed the immunoSEQ multiplex PCR reads in MiXCR, keeping a single row per CDR3 protein. The repertoire consists of 120,000 or so distinct CDR3 sequences, with 90% to 95% occurring once and the leading ten covering 0.093%. The sequencing input was CD4+ T cells from PBMCs. The receptors originated from a human donor with multiple sclerosis.

This chain connects TRBV20-1 to TRBJ1-5, with D possibly being TRBD1 (6 bases). V lost 3 bases and J lost 0, with 9 bases in between. This CDR3 spans 14 amino acids. Per germline, CDR1 DFQATT and CDR2 SNEGSKA (reference sequence). CDR3 residues: CSARGDNSNQPQHF. The DNA of the CDR3 is TGCAGTGCTAGGGGGGACAATAGCAATCAGCCCCAGCATTTT.

This sequence joins TRBV5-4 and TRBJ1-2, with D unclear. The germline gives CDR1 SGHNT, CDR2 YYREEE (reference sequence). CDR3 size: 14 residues. Trimming left V 4 bases short and J 2 bases short, with 12 bases between. The CDR3 bases are TGTGCCAGCAGCCCCGGAGGGAACAACTATGGCTACACCTTC. This encodes CASSPGGNNYGYTF.

This clonotype was detected only a few times. V is TRBV6-1 and J is TRBJ2-2, with TRBD1 as a possible D gene (5 bases). V lost 5 bases, J lost 6 bases, and 16 bases lay in between. CDR3 length: 15 amino acids. Looked up from germline, CDR1 is MNHNS and CDR2 is SASEGT. The CDR3 loop is CASSRLAGLAGELFF. Here the CDR3 DNA reads TGTGCCAGCAGTAGGCTGGCAGGGTTGGCCGGGGAGCTGTTTTTT.

CDR3 DNA: TGCGCCAGCAGCTGGGCAGAGTCTAGCGGGGGAGCAGATACGCAGTATTTT. This sequence encodes CASSWAESSGGADTQYF. The rearrangement uses TRBV5-1 and TRBJ2-3, with 10 bases lining up with TRBD2. V dropped 3 bases and J dropped 4; count of bases not matched to a gene: 11. This CDR3 has 17 residues. The germline gives CDR1 SGHRS, CDR2 YFSETQ.

V is TRBV6-5 and J is TRBJ1-2; D is possibly TRBD1 (5 bases). The germline V gene has CDR1 MNHEY and CDR2 SVGAGI. The CDR3 consists of 13 residues. V dropped 8 bases and J dropped 2 bases, with 12 bases sitting between them. As DNA, the CDR3 is TGTGCCAGCGACGGGGCTTGGAACTATGGCTACACCTTC. This sequence encodes CASDGAWNYGYTF.

The chain links TRBV30 to TRBJ2-7, with D maybe TRBD2 (5 bases). CDR1 is GTSNPN, CDR2 SVGIG, per germline (reference sequence). Trimming took 5 bases from V and 3 from J, leaving 14 bases between them. The CDR3 spans 13 residues. For the CDR3, the DNA is TGTGCCTGGGGAGGCAGAATGAGCTACGAGCAGTACTTC. This translates into CAWGGRMSYEQYF.

The chain recombines TRBV12-3 or TRBV12-4 with TRBJ1-5; no clear D gene. The V end lost 0 bases, the J end lost 4 bases, and 10 bases lay between the germline ends. The CDR3 totals 15 residues. This CDR3 is CASSLARWLNQPQHF. CDR3 DNA sequence: TGTGCCAGCAGTTTAGCGCGATGGTTGAATCAGCCCCAGCATTTT.

The chain uses TRBV4-1 and TRBJ2-2; 13 nucleotides agree with TRBD2. Per germline, CDR1 MGHRA and CDR2 YSYEKL. Trimming took 0 bases from V and 5 from J; bases not matched to a gene: 3. The CDR3 runs to 17 residues. CDR3 loop: CASSQDGTSGATGELFF. CDR3 DNA sequence: TGCGCCAGCAGCCAAGATGGGACTAGCGGGGCGACCGGGGAGCTGTTTTTT.

The J gene is TRBJ2-1, the V gene TRBV7-3, with D maybe TRBD1 (6 bases). The CDR3 has 13 residues. Germline V gene data show CDR1 as SGHTA and CDR2 as FQGTGA. V was shortened by 3 bases and J by 9 bases, with 12 bases between the two germline ends. CDR3 sequence (DNA): TGTGCCAGCAGCTTCGCCAGGGGTGGTGAGCAGTTCTTC. Its protein product is CASSFARGGEQFF.

J is TRBJ2-1 and V is TRBV5-4; D is possibly TRBD1 (5 bases). The V and J ends lost 2 bases and 3 bases respectively, with 12 bases between them. Germline CDR1 SGHNT, CDR2 YYREEE (reference sequence). This CDR3 is built from 15 residues. CDR3 residues: CASSLGADIYNEQFF. In nucleotides, the CDR3 is TGTGCCAGCAGCTTAGGGGCAGACATCTACAATGAGCAGTTCTTC.

The chain couples TRBV18 to TRBJ1-6; D remains unclear. The CDR3 consists of 17 residues. The V and J ends lost 4 bases and 0 bases respectively, with 13 bases between them. In germline, CDR1 is KGHSH, CDR2 LQKENI. The CDR3 loop is CASSRSTASSYNSPLHF. CDR3 DNA: TGTGCCAGCTCACGGTCGACCGCCAGCTCCTATAATTCACCCCTCCACTTT.